The rows below give T cell receptor beta chains drawn from one sample of a study of human T cells and chemical hapten exposure. TCRdb passed the RACE reads through MiXCR, listing each CDR3 protein once. Of about 350,000 distinct CDR3 sequences listed, around 5.5% were seen once; the top ten hold approximately 8.2%. The sequenced sample was whole blood, obtained in connection with sensitization to the hapten diphenylcyclopropenone (DPC). These receptors originate from a woman aged 18-29 years with alopecia areata. Some clones in this sample may be carry-over from other donors' samples. The CDR3 runs from the conserved cysteine through the conserved F or W. D genes are given only for firm matches. Only some rows state a clone size, as once, few, many or a class for expanded clones.

D,J,V,size,CDR3,DNA
NA,TRBJ1-1,TRBV7-2,NA,CASSLLRNTEAFF,TGTGCCAGCAGCTTACTCCGGAACACTGAAGCTTTCTTT
NA,TRBJ2-7,TRBV9,many,CASSVGLGSHEQYF,TGTGCCAGCAGCGTAGGTCTCGGGTCCCACGAGCAGTACTTC
NA,TRBJ2-1,TRBV24-1,many,CATSDLEGNEQFF,TGTGCCACCAGTGATTTGGAGGGGAATGAGCAGTTCTTC
NA,TRBJ2-7,TRBV7-9,NA,CASSLIPFYEQYF,TGTGCCAGCAGCTTAATCCCTTTCTACGAGCAGTACTTC
NA,TRBJ1-1,TRBV12-3/TRBV12-4,few,CASSFKRAEAFF,TGTGCCAGCAGTTTCAAGCGTGCGGAAGCTTTCTTT
NA,TRBJ2-1,TRBV24-1,many,CATSDSRELDGNEQFF,TGTGCCACCAGTGACTCCCGAGAATTGGACGGCAATGAGCAGTTCTTC
NA,TRBJ1-1,TRBV7-9,NA,CASSFDGGATEAFF,TGTGCCAGCAGCTTCGACGGCGGGGCCACTGAAGCTTTCTTT
NA,TRBJ1-5,TRBV6-5,many,CASRGDGSNQPQHF,TGTGCCAGCAGGGGGGACGGTAGCAATCAGCCCCAGCATTTT
TRBD1,TRBJ2-7,TRBV6-5,few,CASSRDRGPGYEQYF,TGTGCCAGCAGCCGGGACAGGGGTCCGGGCTACGAGCAGTACTTC
TRBD1,TRBJ2-7,TRBV12-3/TRBV12-4,NA,CASSSIRRDRASYEQYF,TGTGCCAGCAGTTCGATCAGACGGGACAGGGCATCCTACGAGCAGTACTTC
NA,TRBJ2-4,TRBV7-8,many,CASSPRQILRSKNIQYF,TGTGCCAGCAGTCCAAGACAGATCCTACGGTCCAAAAACATTCAGTACTTC
TRBD2,TRBJ2-4,TRBV9,NA,CASSVAGASGFNIQYF,TGTGCCAGCAGCGTAGCTGGGGCTAGCGGCTTTAACATTCAGTACTTC
NA,TRBJ2-3,TRBV10-3,NA,CAIRGAPAGLTDTQYF,TGTGCCATCAGGGGGGCCCCCGCCGGTCTCACAGATACGCAGTATTTT
NA,TRBJ2-3,TRBV27,few,CASSLLWGYGDTQYF,TGTGCCAGCAGTTTATTATGGGGATACGGCGATACGCAGTATTTT
NA,TRBJ1-1,TRBV7-9,NA,CASSREGQLYGTEAFF,TGTGCCAGCAGTCGGGAGGGGCAGCTTTACGGCACTGAAGCTTTCTTT
NA,TRBJ1-4,TRBV3-1,many,CASSRYDTLDEKLFF,TGTGCCAGCAGCCGCTATGACACCTTGGATGAAAAACTGTTTTTT
NA,TRBJ1-2,TRBV7-8,many,CASSLSGRYGYTF,TGTGCCAGCAGCTTGTCAGGAAGATATGGCTACACCTTC
TRBD2,TRBJ2-3,TRBV6-2/TRBV6-3,many,CASSFTGTSNPNTQYF,TGTGCCAGCAGTTTCACCGGGACTAGCAATCCGAATACGCAGTATTTT
TRBD1,TRBJ2-7,TRBV6-4,NA,CASSVGQASYEQYF,TGTGCCAGCAGTGTGGGACAGGCAAGTTACGAGCAGTACTTC
NA,TRBJ2-3,TRBV3-1,many,CASSQDWADTQYF,TGTGCCAGCAGCCAAGATTGGGCAGATACGCAGTATTTT
NA,TRBJ1-1,TRBV21-1,many,CASSKDKGGTEAFF,TGTGCCAGCAGCAAAGATAAAGGGGGCACTGAAGCTTTCTTT
NA,TRBJ2-7,TRBV6-5,many,CASSYSGRASYEQYF,TGTGCCAGCAGTTACTCCGGCCGGGCCTCCTACGAGCAGTACTTC
NA,TRBJ2-1,TRBV28,few,CASSLVRGWSNEQFF,TGTGCCAGCAGTTTAGTTCGGGGGTGGTCCAATGAGCAGTTCTTC
NA,TRBJ2-3,TRBV20-1,NA,CSARPKFTDTQYF,TGCAGTGCTAGACCTAAGTTTACAGATACGCAGTATTTT
NA,TRBJ2-7,TRBV7-8,NA,CASSVTLGYEQYF,TGTGCCAGCAGCGTCACGCTGGGGTACGAGCAGTACTTC
TRBD1,TRBJ2-7,TRBV7-9,few,CASSSNNRDSRLEQYF,TGTGCCAGCAGCTCGAACAACCGGGACAGCAGGTTGGAGCAGTACTTC
NA,TRBJ2-7,TRBV6-5,few,CASRNGGAYEQYF,TGTGCCAGCAGAAACGGGGGAGCCTACGAGCAGTACTTC
NA,TRBJ2-3,TRBV6-5,many,CASTSGDTQYF,TGTGCCAGCACATCGGGGGATACGCAGTATTTT
NA,TRBJ1-1,TRBV5-1,NA,CASSLALLNTEAFF,TGCGCCAGCAGCTTGGCTTTACTGAACACTGAAGCTTTCTTT
NA,TRBJ2-1,TRBV4-3,many,CASSQDPAVSSYNEQFF,TGCGCCAGCAGCCAAGACCCAGCCGTTTCCTCCTACAATGAGCAGTTCTTC
NA,TRBJ1-6,TRBV7-2,NA,CASSAQRIRFESPLHF,TGTGCCAGCAGCGCCCAAAGGATTCGTTTTGAATCACCCCTCCACTTT
NA,TRBJ1-4,TRBV20-1,many,CSASPGGALEEKLFF,TGCAGTGCTTCGCCTGGGGGGGCCCTGGAGGAAAAACTGTTTTTT
TRBD2,TRBJ2-2,TRBV28,many,CASSRTSPNTGELFF,TGTGCCAGCAGCCGGACTAGCCCGAACACCGGGGAGCTGTTTTTT
NA,TRBJ2-3,TRBV20-1,few,CSPGSNPGGDTQYF,TGCAGTCCCGGCTCCAATCCAGGTGGAGATACGCAGTATTTT
NA,TRBJ2-7,TRBV20-1,NA,CSAGKYEQYF,TGCAGTGCTGGAAAATACGAGCAGTACTTC
NA,TRBJ2-1,TRBV14,few,CASSLEVISSYNEQFF,TGTGCCAGCAGCCTAGAGGTGATAAGCTCCTACAATGAGCAGTTCTTC
NA,TRBJ2-7,TRBV28,NA,CASSYRLFGSAETYEQYF,TGTGCCAGTTCATACCGCCTCTTCGGGTCCGCAGAGACGTACGAGCAGTACTTC
TRBD1,TRBJ2-3,TRBV6-2/TRBV6-3,many,CASSYEQGARSTQYF,TGTGCCAGCAGTTACGAACAGGGGGCGCGATCTACGCAGTATTTT
NA,TRBJ1-4,TRBV7-2,NA,CASSYQGSYNEKLFF,TGTGCCAGCAGCTATCAGGGGAGTTATAATGAAAAACTGTTTTTT
TRBD2,TRBJ2-5,TRBV5-1,few,CASSIGLARETQYF,TGCGCCAGCAGCATAGGACTAGCTCGAGAGACCCAGTACTTC
NA,TRBJ1-1,TRBV6-2/TRBV6-3,many,CASSSQENTEAFF,TGTGCCAGCAGCTCCCAGGAGAACACTGAAGCTTTCTTT
NA,TRBJ2-6,TRBV12-3/TRBV12-4,NA,CASRGDSFLSSGANVLTF,TGTGCCAGCAGAGGTGACAGCTTTTTATCCTCTGGGGCCAACGTCCTGACTTTC
TRBD2,TRBJ2-3,TRBV4-2,NA,CASSQELAAATDSQYF,TGTGCCAGCAGCCAAGAACTAGCGGCGGCCACAGATTCGCAGTATTTT
TRBD1,TRBJ1-6,TRBV6-5,NA,CASSGQESSYNSPLHF,TGTGCCAGCAGTGGACAGGAGAGCTCCTATAATTCACCCCTCCACTTT
NA,TRBJ2-3,TRBV4-3,few,CASSQDTGGTDTQYF,TGCGCCAGCAGCCAAGATACCGGGGGCACAGATACGCAGTATTTT
NA,TRBJ2-3,TRBV9,few,CASKGVGTDTQYF,TGTGCCAGCAAAGGAGTTGGGACAGATACGCAGTATTTT
NA,TRBJ2-3,TRBV12-3/TRBV12-4,NA,CAAGTGTDTQYF,TGTGCCGCCGGGACCGGCACAGATACGCAGTATTTT
TRBD2,TRBJ2-1,TRBV29-1,few,CSVVAGEQFF,TGCAGCGTTGTAGCGGGTGAGCAGTTCTTC
NA,TRBJ1-1,TRBV6-6,many,CASSKTAYEAFF,TGTGCCAGCAGTAAGACCGCTTATGAAGCTTTCTTT
TRBD2,TRBJ2-5,TRBV13,many,CASSLGGVQETQYF,TGTGCCAGCAGCCTCGGGGGGGTACAAGAGACCCAGTACTTC
NA,TRBJ2-3,TRBV6-5,many,CASSFRSWDTQYF,TGTGCCAGCAGTTTCAGGTCCTGGGATACGCAGTATTTT
NA,TRBJ1-1,TRBV14,few,CASTIAGGYSTEAFF,TGTGCCAGCACCATCGCGGGGGGGTATTCCACTGAAGCTTTCTTT
TRBD2,TRBJ2-5,TRBV10-3,few,CAIGLAGGQETQYF,TGTGCCATAGGACTAGCGGGGGGACAAGAGACCCAGTACTTC
TRBD1,TRBJ1-2,TRBV6-5,NA,CASSQPDRIVF,TGTGCCAGCAGTCAGCCGGACAGGATTGTCTTC
TRBD1,TRBJ2-7,TRBV7-7,many,CASSPGTGVDEQYF,TGTGCTAGCAGCCCCGGGACAGGGGTAGACGAGCAGTACTTC